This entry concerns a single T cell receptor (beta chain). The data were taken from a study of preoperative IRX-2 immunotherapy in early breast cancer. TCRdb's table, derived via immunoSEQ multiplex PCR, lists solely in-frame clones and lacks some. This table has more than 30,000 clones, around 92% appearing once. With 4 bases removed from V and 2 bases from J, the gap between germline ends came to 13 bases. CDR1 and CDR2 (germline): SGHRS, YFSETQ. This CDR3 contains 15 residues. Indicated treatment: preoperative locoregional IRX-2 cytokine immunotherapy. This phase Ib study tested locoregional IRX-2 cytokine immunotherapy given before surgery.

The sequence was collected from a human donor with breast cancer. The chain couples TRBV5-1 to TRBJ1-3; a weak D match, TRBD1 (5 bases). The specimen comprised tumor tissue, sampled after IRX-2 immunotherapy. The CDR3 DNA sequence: TGCGCCAGCAGCCAAGTGGGGGGACCTGGAAACACCATATATTTT. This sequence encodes CASSQVGGPGNTIYF.